Below, 3 T cell receptor beta chains from the same sample are listed, as sequenced in a study of blood T cells in healthy people across ages. Together with a sample-barcoded 5' primer, a J-beta primer mix was included in a second PCR lasting about 6 to 11 cycles. TCRdb passed the 5' RACE reads through MiXCR, listing each CDR3 protein once. The sample contains about 1,500,000 distinct CDR3 sequences, approximately 30% of which appear only once. The sample consisted of blood. These receptor sequences come from a woman between 25 and 40 years old in good health.

This clonotype was counted between two and nine times. The V and J genes are TRBV30 and TRBJ1-1; possibly TRBD1 for D (5 bases). The CDR3 loop spans 13 amino acids. From germline, CDR1 is GTSNPN and CDR2 SVGIG (reference sequence). Trimming pared 2 bases from V and 10 bases from J, leaving 17 bases between. This CDR3 is CAWSSAPERGAFF. CDR3 DNA sequence: TGTGCCTGGAGTTCCGCCCCCGAGAGGGGAGCTTTCTTT.

On this clonotype itself: Just one base apart from a much larger clone, this may be a read error. The V and J genes are TRBV7-4 and TRBJ2-4; D gene uncertain. This CDR3 comprises 16 residues. Germline V gene sequence: CDR1 SGHVT, CDR2 SQSDAQ. The CDR3 sequence is CAGSLGRSLAKNIQYF. CDR3 sequence (DNA): TGTGCCGGCAGCTTAGGAAGAAGTCTAGCCAAAAACATTCAGTACTTC.

This clonotype was picked up many times. One junction end disagrees with the germline gene, perhaps due to a read error. The chain combines TRBV5-1 with TRBJ2-1, with 11 bases matching TRBD2. Germline V gene data show CDR1 as SGHRS and CDR2 as YFSETQ. The CDR3 extends over 15 amino acids. In DNA form, the CDR3 reads TGTGCCAGCAGGCTAGCGGGGGGATCCTACAATGAGCAGTTCTTC. Residues: CASRLAGGSYNEQFF.